This T cell receptor (beta chain) emerged from a study of cytomegalovirus exposure and HLA in healthy donors. Findings and caveats of the study: CMV serostatus was the only immune exposure information that was available. A later analysis reported that several of the most significant clusters appeared to be linked to common viral pathogens, among them Epstein-Barr virus.

V was clipped by 0 bases and J by 5 bases; unmatched bases: 6. Germline V lookup: CDR1 LNHNV, CDR2 YYDKDF (reference sequence). The CDR3 loop spans 16 amino acids. Researchers ran the PCR with 60 Vbeta and 13 Jbeta primers. The data were produced by immunoSEQ multiplex PCR, yet TCRdb's version contains in-frame clones alone and is incomplete. This repertoire shows about 130,000 clones, approximately 79% found once; its top ten account for 6.5%. This clone was found once. Its antigen is as yet unknown. This TCR was sampled from a man aged 40-55 years in good health and CMV-seropositive. The sample consisted of PBMCs. The chain has TRBV15 and TRBJ2-7, with 11 bases that match TRBD1. The chain's CDR3 is CATSRDFRTGGNEQYF. CDR3 nucleotides: TGTGCCACCAGCAGAGATTTTCGGACAGGGGGCAACGAGCAGTACTTC. Full variable domain (remainder filled in from reference TRBV15 and TRBJ2-7): DAMVIQNPRYQVTQFGKPVTLSCSQTLNHNVMYWYQQKSSQAPKLLFHYYDKDFNNEADTPDNFQSRRPNTSFCFLDIRSPGLGDTAMYLCATSRDFRTGGNEQYFGPGTRLTVT.